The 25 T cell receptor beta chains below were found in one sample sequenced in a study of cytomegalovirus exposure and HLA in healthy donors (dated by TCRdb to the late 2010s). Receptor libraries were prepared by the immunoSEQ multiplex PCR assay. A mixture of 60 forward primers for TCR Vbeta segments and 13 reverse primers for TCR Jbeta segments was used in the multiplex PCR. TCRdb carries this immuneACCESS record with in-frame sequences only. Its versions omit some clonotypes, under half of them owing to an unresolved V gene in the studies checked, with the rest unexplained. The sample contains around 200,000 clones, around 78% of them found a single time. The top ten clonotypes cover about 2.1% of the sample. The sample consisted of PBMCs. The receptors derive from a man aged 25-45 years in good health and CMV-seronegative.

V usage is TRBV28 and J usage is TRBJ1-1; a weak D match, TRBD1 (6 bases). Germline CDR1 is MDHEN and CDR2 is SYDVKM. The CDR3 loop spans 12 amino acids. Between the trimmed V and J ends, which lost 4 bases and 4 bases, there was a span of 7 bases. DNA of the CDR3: TGTGCCAGCAGTTACAGGGTCACTGAAGCTTTCTTT. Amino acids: CASSYRVTEAFF.

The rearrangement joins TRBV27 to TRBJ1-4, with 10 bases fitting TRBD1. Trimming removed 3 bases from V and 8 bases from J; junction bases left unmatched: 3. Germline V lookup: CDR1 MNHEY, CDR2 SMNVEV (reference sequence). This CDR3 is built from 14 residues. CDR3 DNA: TGTGCCAGCAGTTTGGGACAGGGGATGGAAAAACTGTTTTTT. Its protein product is CASSLGQGMEKLFF.

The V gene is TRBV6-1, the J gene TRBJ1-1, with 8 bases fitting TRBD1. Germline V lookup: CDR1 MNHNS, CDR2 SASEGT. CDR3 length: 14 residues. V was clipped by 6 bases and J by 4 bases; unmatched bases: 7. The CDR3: CASRESRGLTEAFF. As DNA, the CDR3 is TGTGCCAGCAGGGAGAGCAGGGGGCTCACTGAAGCTTTCTTT.

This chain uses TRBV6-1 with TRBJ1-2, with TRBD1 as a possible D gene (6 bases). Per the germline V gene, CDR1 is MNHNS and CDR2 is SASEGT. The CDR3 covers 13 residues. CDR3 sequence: CGGGRAIFYGYTF. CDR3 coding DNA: TGTGGGGGGGGCAGGGCGATATTCTATGGCTACACCTTC.

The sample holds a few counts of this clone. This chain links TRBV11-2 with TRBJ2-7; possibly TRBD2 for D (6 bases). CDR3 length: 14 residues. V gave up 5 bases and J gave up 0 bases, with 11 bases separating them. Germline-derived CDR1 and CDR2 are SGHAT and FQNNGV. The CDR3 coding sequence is TGTGCCAGCAGCCCGGGACTGGGCTCCTACGAGCAGTACTTC. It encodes CASSPGLGSYEQYF.

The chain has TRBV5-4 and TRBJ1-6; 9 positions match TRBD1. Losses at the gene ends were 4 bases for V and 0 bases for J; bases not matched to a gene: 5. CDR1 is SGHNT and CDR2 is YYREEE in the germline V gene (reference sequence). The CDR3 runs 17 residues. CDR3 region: CASSAGQGSSYNSPLHF. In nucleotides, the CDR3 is TGTGCCAGCAGCGCCGGACAGGGGAGCTCCTATAATTCACCCCTCCACTTT.

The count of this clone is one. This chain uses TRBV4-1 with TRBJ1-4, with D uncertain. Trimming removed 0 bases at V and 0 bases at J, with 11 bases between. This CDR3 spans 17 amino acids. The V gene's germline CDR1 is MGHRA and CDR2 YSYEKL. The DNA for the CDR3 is TGCGCCAGCAGCCAAGATCGGGTAGGAGCAACTAATGAAAAACTGTTTTTT. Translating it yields CASSQDRVGATNEKLFF.

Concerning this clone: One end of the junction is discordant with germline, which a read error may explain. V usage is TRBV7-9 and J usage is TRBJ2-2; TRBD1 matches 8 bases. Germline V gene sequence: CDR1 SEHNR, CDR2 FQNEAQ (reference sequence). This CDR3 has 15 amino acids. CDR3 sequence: CSSSFIQGDTGELFF. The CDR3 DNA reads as TGTTCCAGCAGCTTTATACAGGGGGACACCGGGGAGCTGTTTTTT.

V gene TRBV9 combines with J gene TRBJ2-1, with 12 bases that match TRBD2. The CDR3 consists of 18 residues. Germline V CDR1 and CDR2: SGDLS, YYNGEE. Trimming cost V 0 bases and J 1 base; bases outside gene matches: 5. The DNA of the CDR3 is TGTGCCAGCAGCGTAGTGACTAGCGGGAGAGGTTCCTACAATGAGCAGTTCTTC. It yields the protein CASSVVTSGRGSYNEQFF.

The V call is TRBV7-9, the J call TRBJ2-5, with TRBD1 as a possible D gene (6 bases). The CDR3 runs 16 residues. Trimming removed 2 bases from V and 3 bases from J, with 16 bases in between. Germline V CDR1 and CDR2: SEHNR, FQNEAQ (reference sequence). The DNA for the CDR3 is TGTGCCAGCAGCTTATTTGGGGGCGCGGAGGAAGAGACCCAGTACTTC. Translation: CASSLFGGAEEETQYF.

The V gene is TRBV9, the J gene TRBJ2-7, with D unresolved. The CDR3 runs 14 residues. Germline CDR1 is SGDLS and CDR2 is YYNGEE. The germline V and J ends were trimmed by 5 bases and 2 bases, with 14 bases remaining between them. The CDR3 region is CASSLGAVPYEQYF. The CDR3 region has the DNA TGTGCCAGCAGTCTAGGTGCAGTTCCCTACGAGCAGTACTTC.

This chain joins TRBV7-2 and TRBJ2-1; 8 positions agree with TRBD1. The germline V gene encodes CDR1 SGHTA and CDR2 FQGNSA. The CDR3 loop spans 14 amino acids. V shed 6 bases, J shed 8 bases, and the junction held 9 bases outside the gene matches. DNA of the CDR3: TGTGCCAGCAGTTTGACGGGACAGGACCATGAGCAGTTCTTC. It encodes CASSLTGQDHEQFF.

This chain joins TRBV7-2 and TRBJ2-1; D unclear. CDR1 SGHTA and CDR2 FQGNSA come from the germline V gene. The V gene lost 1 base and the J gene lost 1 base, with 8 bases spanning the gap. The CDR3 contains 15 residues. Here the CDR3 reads CASSLGAWSYNEQFF. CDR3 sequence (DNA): TGTGCCAGCAGCTTAGGGGCGTGGTCCTACAATGAGCAGTTCTTC.

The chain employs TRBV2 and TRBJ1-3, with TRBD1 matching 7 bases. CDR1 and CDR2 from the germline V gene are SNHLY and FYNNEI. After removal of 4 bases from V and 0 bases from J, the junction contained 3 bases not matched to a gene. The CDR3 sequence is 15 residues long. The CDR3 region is CASSAGGSSGNTIYF. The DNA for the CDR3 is TGTGCCAGCAGTGCAGGGGGAAGCTCTGGAAACACCATATATTTT.

CDR3 loop: CASSPRDRDEKLFF. CDR3 nucleotide sequence: TGTGCCAGCAGTCCCCGCGACAGGGATGAAAAACTGTTTTTT. This chain links TRBV5-4 with TRBJ1-4; TRBD1 matches 7 bases. This CDR3 spans 14 amino acids. Germline trimming cut 5 bases from V and 6 bases from J; bases unmatched to any gene: 7. Germline CDR1 SGHNT, CDR2 YYREEE (reference sequence).

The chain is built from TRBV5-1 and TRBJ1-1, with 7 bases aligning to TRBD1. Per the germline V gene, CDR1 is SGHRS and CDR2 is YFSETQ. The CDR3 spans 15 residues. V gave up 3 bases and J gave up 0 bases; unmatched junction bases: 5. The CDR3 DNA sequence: TGCGCCAGCAGCTCGGGACAGCGCATGAACACTGAAGCTTTCTTT. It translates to CASSSGQRMNTEAFF.

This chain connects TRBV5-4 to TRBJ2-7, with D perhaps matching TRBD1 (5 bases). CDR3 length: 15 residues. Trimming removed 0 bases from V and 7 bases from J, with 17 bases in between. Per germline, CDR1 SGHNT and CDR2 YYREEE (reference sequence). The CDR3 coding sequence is TGTGCCAGCAGCTTGGGTCCGCCAGGGCTTGGAGAGCAGTACTTC. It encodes CASSLGPPGLGEQYF.

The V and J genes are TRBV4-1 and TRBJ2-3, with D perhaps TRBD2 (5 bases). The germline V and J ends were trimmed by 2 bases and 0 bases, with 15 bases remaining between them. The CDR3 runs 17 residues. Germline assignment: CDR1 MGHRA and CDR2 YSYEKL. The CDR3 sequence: CASSQPGGSPSTDTQYF. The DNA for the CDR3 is TGCGCCAGCAGCCAACCCGGCGGGTCACCTAGCACAGATACGCAGTATTTT.

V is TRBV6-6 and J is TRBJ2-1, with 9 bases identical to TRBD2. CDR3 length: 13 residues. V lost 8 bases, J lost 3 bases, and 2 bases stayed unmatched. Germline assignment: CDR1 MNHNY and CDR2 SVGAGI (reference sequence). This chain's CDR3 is CASASGNYNEQFF. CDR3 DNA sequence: TGTGCCAGCGCTAGCGGGAACTACAATGAGCAGTTCTTC.

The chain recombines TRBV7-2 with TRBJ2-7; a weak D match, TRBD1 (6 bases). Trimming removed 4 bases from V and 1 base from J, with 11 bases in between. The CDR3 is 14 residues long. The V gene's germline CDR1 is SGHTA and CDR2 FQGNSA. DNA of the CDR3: TGTGCCAGCAGCTCCAACAGGGTTTCCTACGAGCAGTACTTC. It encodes CASSSNRVSYEQYF. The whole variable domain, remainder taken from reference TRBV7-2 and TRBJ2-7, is GAGVSQSPSNKVTEKGKDVELRCDPISGHTALYWYRQSLGQGLEFLIYFQGNSAPDKSGLPSDRFSAERTGGSVSTLTIQRTQQEDSAVYLCASSSNRVSYEQYFGPGTRLTVT.

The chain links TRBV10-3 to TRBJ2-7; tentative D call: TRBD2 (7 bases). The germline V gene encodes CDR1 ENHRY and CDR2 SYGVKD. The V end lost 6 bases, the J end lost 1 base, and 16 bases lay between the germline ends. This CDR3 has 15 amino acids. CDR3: CAIRNSGTSSYEQYF. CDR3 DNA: TGTGCCATCAGGAACAGCGGGACATCTTCCTACGAGCAGTACTTC.

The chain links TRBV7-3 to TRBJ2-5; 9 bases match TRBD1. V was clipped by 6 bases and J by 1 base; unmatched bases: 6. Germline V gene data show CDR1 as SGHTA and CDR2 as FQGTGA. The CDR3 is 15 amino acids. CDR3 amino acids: CASREGTGPQETQYF. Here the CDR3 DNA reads TGTGCCAGCAGGGAAGGGACAGGGCCCCAAGAGACCCAGTACTTC.

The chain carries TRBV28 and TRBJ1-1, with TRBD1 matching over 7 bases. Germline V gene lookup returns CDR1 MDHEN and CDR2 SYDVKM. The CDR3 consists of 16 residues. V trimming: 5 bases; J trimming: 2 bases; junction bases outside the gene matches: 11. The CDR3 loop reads CASSHDSTGPNTEAFF. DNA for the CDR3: TGTGCCAGCAGTCACGACTCGACAGGGCCTAACACTGAAGCTTTCTTT.

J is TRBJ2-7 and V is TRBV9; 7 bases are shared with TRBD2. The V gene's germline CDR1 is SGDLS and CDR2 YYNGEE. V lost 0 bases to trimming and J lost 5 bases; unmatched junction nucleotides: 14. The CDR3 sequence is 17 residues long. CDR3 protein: CASSVDIGEGIRHEQYF. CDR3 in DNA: TGTGCCAGCAGCGTAGATATCGGGGAGGGCATTCGACACGAGCAGTACTTC.

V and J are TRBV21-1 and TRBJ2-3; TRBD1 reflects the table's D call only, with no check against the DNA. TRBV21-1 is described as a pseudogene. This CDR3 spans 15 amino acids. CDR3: CASSPRDRGYSTQYF. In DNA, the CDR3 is TGTGCCAGCAGCCCCCGGGACAGGGGGTATAGTACGCAGTATTTT.